Sequencing of this TCR beta chain was carried out in a study of cytomegalovirus exposure and HLA in healthy donors. Findings and limits, study-wide: Earlier analysis found most TCR beta V segments productive about 87% or about 30% of the time. An analysis was carried out later, and it reportedly showed fewer N-insertions in an Asian-associated ancestry cluster than the roughly 670-donor mean. There were some V segments, including TRBV6-2 and TRBV6-3, excluded as indistinguishable. With further analysis later on, most CMV-associated TCR beta chains appeared HLA-restricted.

Primers for the PCR totalled 60 Vbeta and 13 Jbeta. Sequenced by immunoSEQ multiplex PCR; TCRdb stores in-frame clones only, minus some. Here the sample spans around 120,000 clones, approximately 84% being singletons. Points on this clone: Its antigen is as yet unknown. In the same sample, other DNA sequences code for this CDR3.

The germline V gene has CDR1 LGHNA and CDR2 YSLEER. Trimming cost V 0 bases and J 2 bases, with 11 bases left between them. This CDR3 contains 15 residues. This clonotype originated in a man aged 50 or older in good health and CMV-seronegative. The chain is built from TRBV4-3 and TRBJ2-7; D remains ambiguous. The sequenced material came from PBMCs. In nucleotides, the CDR3 is TGCGCCAGCAGCCAAGAACCCCGCCAGGCCTACGAGCAGTACTTC. This encodes CASSQEPRQAYEQYF.